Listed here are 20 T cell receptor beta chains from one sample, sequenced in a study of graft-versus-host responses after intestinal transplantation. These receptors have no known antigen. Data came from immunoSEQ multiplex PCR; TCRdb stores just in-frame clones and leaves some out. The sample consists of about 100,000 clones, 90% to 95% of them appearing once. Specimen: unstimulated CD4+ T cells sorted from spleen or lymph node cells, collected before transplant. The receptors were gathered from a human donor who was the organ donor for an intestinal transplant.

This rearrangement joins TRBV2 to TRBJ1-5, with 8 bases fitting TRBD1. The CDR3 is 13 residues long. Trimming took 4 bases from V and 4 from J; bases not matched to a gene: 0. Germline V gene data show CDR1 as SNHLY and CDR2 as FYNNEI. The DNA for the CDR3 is TGTGCCAGCAGTGGGACAGGGAATCAGCCCCAGCATTTT. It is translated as CASSGTGNQPQHF.

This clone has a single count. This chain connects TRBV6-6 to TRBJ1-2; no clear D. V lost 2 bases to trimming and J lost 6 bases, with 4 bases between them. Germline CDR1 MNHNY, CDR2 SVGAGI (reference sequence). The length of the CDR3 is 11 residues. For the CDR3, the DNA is TGTGCCAGCAGTTACGTCGATGGCTACACCTTC. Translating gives CASSYVDGYTF.

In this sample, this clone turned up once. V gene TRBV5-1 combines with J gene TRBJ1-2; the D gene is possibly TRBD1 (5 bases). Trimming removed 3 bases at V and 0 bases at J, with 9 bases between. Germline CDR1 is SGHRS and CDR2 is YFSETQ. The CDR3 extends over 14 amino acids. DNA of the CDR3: TGCGCCAGCAGCTGGACACCCACTAACTATGGCTACACCTTC. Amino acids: CASSWTPTNYGYTF. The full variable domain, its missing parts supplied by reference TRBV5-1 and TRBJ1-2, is KAGVTQTPRYLIKTRGQQVTLSCSPISGHRSVSWYQQTPGQGLQFLFEYFSETQRNKGNFPGRFSGRQFSNSRSEMNVSTLELGDSALYLCASSWTPTNYGYTFGSGTRLTVV.

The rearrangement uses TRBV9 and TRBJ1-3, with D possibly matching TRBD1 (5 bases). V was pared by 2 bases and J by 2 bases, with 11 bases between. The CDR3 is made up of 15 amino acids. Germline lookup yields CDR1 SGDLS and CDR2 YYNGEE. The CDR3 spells CASSVQTDPGNTIYF. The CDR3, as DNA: TGTGCCAGCAGCGTCCAGACAGATCCTGGAAACACCATATATTTT.

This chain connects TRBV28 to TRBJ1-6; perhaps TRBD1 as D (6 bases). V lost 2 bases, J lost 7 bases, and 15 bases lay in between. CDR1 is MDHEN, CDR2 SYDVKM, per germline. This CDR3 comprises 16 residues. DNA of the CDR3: TGTGCCAGCAGTTTAGACAGGACGCGTTGGAATTCACCCCTCCACTTT. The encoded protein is CASSLDRTRWNSPLHF.

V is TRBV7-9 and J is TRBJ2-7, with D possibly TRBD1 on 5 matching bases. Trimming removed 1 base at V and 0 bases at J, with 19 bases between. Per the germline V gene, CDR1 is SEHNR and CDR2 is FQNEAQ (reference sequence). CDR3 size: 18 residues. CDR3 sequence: CASSLDRSIVRSSYEQYF. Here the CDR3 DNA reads TGTGCCAGCAGCTTAGACAGGTCCATCGTTCGCAGCTCCTACGAGCAGTACTTC.

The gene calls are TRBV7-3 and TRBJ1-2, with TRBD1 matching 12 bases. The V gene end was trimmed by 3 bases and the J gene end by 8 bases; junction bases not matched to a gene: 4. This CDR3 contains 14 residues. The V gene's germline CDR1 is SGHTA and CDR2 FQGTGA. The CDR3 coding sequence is TGTGCCAGCAGCTTGTCCGGGACAGGGGGCGGCTACACCTTC. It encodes CASSLSGTGGGYTF.

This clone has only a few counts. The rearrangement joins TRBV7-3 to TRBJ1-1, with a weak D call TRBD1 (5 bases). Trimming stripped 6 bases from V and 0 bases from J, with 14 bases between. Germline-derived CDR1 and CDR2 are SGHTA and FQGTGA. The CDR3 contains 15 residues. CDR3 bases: TGTGCCAGCAGACGTTCAGGGTCCCTGAACACTGAAGCTTTCTTT. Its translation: CASRRSGSLNTEAFF.

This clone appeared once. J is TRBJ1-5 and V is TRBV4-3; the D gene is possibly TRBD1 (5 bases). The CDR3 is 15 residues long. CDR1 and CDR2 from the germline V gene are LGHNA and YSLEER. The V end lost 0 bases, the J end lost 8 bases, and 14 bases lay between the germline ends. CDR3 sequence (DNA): TGCGCCAGCAGCCAAGATCGGGCAGGGCGAAAGCCCCAGCATTTT. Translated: CASSQDRAGRKPQHF.

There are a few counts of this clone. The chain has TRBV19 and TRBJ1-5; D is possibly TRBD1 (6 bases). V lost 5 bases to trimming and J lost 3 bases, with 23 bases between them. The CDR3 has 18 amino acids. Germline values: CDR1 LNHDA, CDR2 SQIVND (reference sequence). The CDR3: CASSDVDSLWGFNQPQHF. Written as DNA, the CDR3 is TGTGCCAGTAGTGACGTGGACAGTTTGTGGGGGTTCAATCAGCCCCAGCATTTT.

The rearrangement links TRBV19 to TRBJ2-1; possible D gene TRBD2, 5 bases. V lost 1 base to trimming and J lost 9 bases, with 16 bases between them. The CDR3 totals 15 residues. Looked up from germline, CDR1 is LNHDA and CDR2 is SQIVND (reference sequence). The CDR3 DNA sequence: TGTGCCAGTAGTATAGGGGCTCTTGTGAGGGTTGAGCAGTTCTTC. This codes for CASSIGALVRVEQFF.

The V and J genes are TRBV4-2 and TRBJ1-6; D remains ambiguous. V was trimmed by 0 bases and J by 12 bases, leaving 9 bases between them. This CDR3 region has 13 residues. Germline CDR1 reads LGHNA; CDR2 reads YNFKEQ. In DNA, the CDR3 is TGTGCCAGCAGCCAAGAATCAGATCGACCCCTCCACTTT. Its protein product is CASSQESDRPLHF.

In DNA, the CDR3 is TGTGCCAGCAGTTACGACAGGGGTGACCACGAGCAGTACTTC. Translated: CASSYDRGDHEQYF. The rearrangement uses TRBV6-5 and TRBJ2-7; 8 bases map to TRBD1. V was pared by 2 bases and J by 5 bases, with 5 bases of the junction left unmatched. Germline V lookup: CDR1 MNHEY, CDR2 SVGAGI. The CDR3 is 14 amino acids.

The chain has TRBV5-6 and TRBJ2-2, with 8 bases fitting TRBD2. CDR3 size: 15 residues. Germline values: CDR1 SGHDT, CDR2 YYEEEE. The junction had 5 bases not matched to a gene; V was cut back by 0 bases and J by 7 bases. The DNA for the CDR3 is TGTGCCAGCAGCTTGGCGGGGGGGGCCATCGGGGAGCTGTTTTTT. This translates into CASSLAGGAIGELFF.

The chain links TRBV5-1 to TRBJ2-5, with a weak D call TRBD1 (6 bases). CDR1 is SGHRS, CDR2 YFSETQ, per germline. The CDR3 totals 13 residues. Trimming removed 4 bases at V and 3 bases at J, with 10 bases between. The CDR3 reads CASSLQGKETQYF. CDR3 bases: TGCGCCAGCAGCCTCCAGGGGAAAGAGACCCAGTACTTC.

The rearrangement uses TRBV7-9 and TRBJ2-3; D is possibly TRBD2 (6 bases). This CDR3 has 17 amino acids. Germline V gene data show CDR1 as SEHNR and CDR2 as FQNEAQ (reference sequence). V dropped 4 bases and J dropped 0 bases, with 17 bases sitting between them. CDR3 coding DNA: TGTGCCAGCAGCTCCCCCGTGGCGGGGATTAGCACAGATACGCAGTATTTT. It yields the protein CASSSPVAGISTDTQYF.

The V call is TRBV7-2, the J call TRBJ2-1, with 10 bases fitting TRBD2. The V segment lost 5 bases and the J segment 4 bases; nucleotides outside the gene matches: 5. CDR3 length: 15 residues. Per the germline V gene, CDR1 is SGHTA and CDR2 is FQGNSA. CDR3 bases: TGTGCCAGCAGCGTTAGCGGGGGGCCATACAATGAGCAGTTCTTC. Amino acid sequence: CASSVSGGPYNEQFF.

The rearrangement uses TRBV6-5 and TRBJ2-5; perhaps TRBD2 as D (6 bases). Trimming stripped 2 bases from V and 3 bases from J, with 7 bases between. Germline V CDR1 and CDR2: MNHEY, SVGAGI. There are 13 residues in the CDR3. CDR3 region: CASSYVAEETQYF. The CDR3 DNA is TGTGCCAGCAGTTACGTAGCGGAAGAGACCCAGTACTTC.

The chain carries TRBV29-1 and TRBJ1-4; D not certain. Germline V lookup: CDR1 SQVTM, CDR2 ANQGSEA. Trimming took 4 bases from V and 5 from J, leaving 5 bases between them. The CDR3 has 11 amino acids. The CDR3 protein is CSVGGNEKLFF. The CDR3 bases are TGCAGCGTTGGAGGGAATGAAAAACTGTTTTTT.

The CDR3 is CASSQLSGGADTQYF. CDR3 bases: TGTGCCAGCAGCCAATTAAGCGGGGGGGCAGATACGCAGTATTTT. This chain connects TRBV4-2 to TRBJ2-3, with 10 bases lining up with TRBD2. V gave up 2 bases and J gave up 4 bases; unmatched junction bases: 3. CDR1 is LGHNA, CDR2 YNFKEQ, per germline. The length of the CDR3 is 15 residues.